This TCR beta chain comes out of a study of early T cells in non-severe SARS-CoV-2 infection. Study overall: Unsorted whole blood bulk RNA was sequenced, with unpaired chains. Study-level points and caveats: A preference for anti-spike CD8 responses marked VDJdb matching, which missed private and CD4 specificities.

This clonotype was picked up many times. As yet, its antigen is unknown. The CDR3 consists of 17 residues. V gave up 6 bases and J gave up 7 bases; unmatched junction bases: 12. Germline CDR1 is SQVTM and CDR2 is ANQGSEA. Molecules of cDNA were individually given unique molecular identifiers that were attached to them. TCRdb independently ran MiXCR on the 5' RACE reads; one entry per CDR3 protein. Here the sample spans some 31,000 distinct CDR3 sequences, around 5.7% being singletons. This chain joins TRBV29-1 and TRBJ2-1; 16 bases map to TRBD2. This sequence originates from an adult who was a healthcare worker with PCR-confirmed SARS-CoV-2 infection or an uninfected control (not recorded which). What was sequenced was whole blood. CDR3 bases: TGCAGCGTGGATGGCAGGGGACTAGCGGGAGGGCATAATGAGCAGTTCTTC. Residues: CSVDGRGLAGGHNEQFF.